These 30 T cell receptor beta chains share one sample of origin, sequenced in a study of response to subunit inactivated influenza vaccine. TCRdb processed the RT-PCR reads anew with MiXCR; each CDR3 protein has one entry. The sample consists of almost 250,000 distinct CDR3 sequences, over 9% of them appearing once. The material sequenced was non-naive T cells sorted from PBMCs, taken around two weeks before vaccination. The receptor set was obtained from a middle-aged man who received an inactivated influenza vaccine.

This clonotype turned up a few times. V gene TRBV3-1 combines with J gene TRBJ2-7; D may be TRBD1 (5 bases). V was pared by 1 base and J by 0 bases, with 7 bases between. Germline V gene data show CDR1 as LGHDT and CDR2 as YNNKEL (reference sequence). This CDR3 has 14 amino acids. For the CDR3, the DNA is TGTGCCAGCAGCCAAGTCGACAGCTCCTACGAGCAGTACTTC. Translated, it gives CASSQVDSSYEQYF.

This clonotype was found a few times. The chain links TRBV12-3 or TRBV12-4 to TRBJ2-4; D remains unclear. There are 13 residues in the CDR3. V was clipped by 7 bases and J by 0 bases, with 7 bases between them. CDR3 DNA sequence: TGTGCCAGCAACCGAACAGCCAAAAACATTCAGTACTTC. Encoded protein: CASNRTAKNIQYF.

Here the CDR3 DNA reads TGTGCCAGTAGTATCGCCAACGATGAAAAACTGTTTTTT. This codes for CASSIANDEKLFF. The chain employs TRBV19 and TRBJ1-4; no clear D gene. The CDR3 spans 13 residues. Germline CDR1 reads LNHDA; CDR2 reads SQIVND (reference sequence). V was clipped by 3 bases and J by 6 bases, with 8 bases between them. Combining the CDR3 with reference TRBV19 and TRBJ1-4 gives the whole variable domain DGGITQSPKYLFRKEGQNVTLSCEQNLNHDAMYWYRQDPGQGLRLIYYSQIVNDFQKGDIAEGYSVSREKKESFPLTVTSAQKNPTAFYLCASSIANDEKLFFGSGTQLSVL.

In its sample, this clonotype was seen a few times. This chain links TRBV6-5 with TRBJ2-1, with unresolved D. The CDR3 has 16 residues. V lost 2 bases and J lost 0, with 11 bases in between. Germline V gene sequence: CDR1 MNHEY, CDR2 SVGAGI. The CDR3 loop reads CASSYPPASSYNEQFF. CDR3 coding DNA: TGTGCCAGCAGTTACCCCCCGGCGAGCTCCTACAATGAGCAGTTCTTC.

This clonotype was observed a few times. The chain has TRBV5-1 and TRBJ2-5; D is unresolved. This CDR3 contains 15 residues. Germline CDR1 is SGHRS and CDR2 is YFSETQ. The germline V and J ends were trimmed by 0 bases and 1 base, with 10 bases remaining between them. Here the CDR3 reads CASSLATGIQETQYF. Here the CDR3 DNA reads TGCGCCAGCAGCTTGGCCACCGGTATCCAAGAGACCCAGTACTTC.

The V gene is TRBV4-2, the J gene TRBJ2-7, with 9 nucleotides matching TRBD2. This CDR3 comprises 15 residues. CDR1 and CDR2 from the germline V gene are LGHNA and YNFKEQ. V gave up 4 bases and J gave up 5 bases; unmatched junction bases: 9. CDR3 amino acids: CASSPEAGGRDEQYF. In nucleotides, the CDR3 is TGTGCCAGCAGCCCGGAGGCGGGAGGGAGGGACGAGCAGTACTTC.

The chain uses TRBV7-2 and TRBJ2-3, with TRBD1 as a possible D gene (5 bases). The germline V gene encodes CDR1 SGHTA and CDR2 FQGNSA. The CDR3 has 16 residues. V was cut by 2 bases and J by 6 bases, with 18 bases left in between. CDR3 bases: TGTGCCAGCAGCTTACACTCAGGGTCCCGGGTGGATACGCAGTATTTT. Its protein is CASSLHSGSRVDTQYF.

The chain recombines TRBV4-2 with TRBJ2-5, with 9 bases aligning to TRBD2. Germline CDR1 and CDR2: LGHNA and YNFKEQ. V lost 3 bases and J lost 2; bases outside the gene matches: 4. The CDR3 length is 15 residues. The CDR3 loop is CASSQEAGGQETQYF. The DNA of the CDR3 is TGTGCCAGCAGCCAGGAAGCGGGGGGTCAAGAGACCCAGTACTTC.

The CDR3 protein is CASSLGASGGGFPYNEQFF. CDR3 sequence (DNA): TGTGCCAGCAGCTTAGGGGCTAGCGGGGGAGGATTCCCCTACAATGAGCAGTTCTTC. This chain connects TRBV11-2 to TRBJ2-1; 10 positions match TRBD2. Per germline, CDR1 SGHAT and CDR2 FQNNGV. The CDR3 spans 19 residues. After removal of 1 base from V and 2 bases from J, the junction contained 11 bases not matched to a gene.

This clonotype has a count of ten or more. The rearrangement uses TRBV12-3 or TRBV12-4 and TRBJ1-6; no clear D gene. This CDR3 is 14 amino acids long. V was pared by 4 bases and J by 7 bases, with 11 bases between. CDR3 DNA sequence: TGTGCCAGCAGTTACTCCGATCTAAATTCACCCCTCCACTTT. Translated, it gives CASSYSDLNSPLHF.

This rearrangement joins TRBV20-1 to TRBJ2-1; possible D gene TRBD1, 6 bases. Between the trimmed V and J ends, which lost 0 bases and 5 bases, there was a span of 11 bases. The CDR3 loop spans 14 amino acids. CDR1 and CDR2 from the germline V gene are DFQATT and SNEGSKA (reference sequence). In nucleotides, the CDR3 is TGCAGTGCTAGAGAGGGGGCTTGGGACAATGAGCAGTTCTTC. This translates into CSAREGAWDNEQFF.

The V and J genes are TRBV6-2 or TRBV6-3 and TRBJ2-7; perhaps TRBD1 as D (5 bases). This CDR3 has 18 amino acids. The V gene lost 0 bases and the J gene lost 2 bases, with 20 bases spanning the gap. Germline CDR1 MNHEY, CDR2 SVGEGT. DNA of the CDR3: TGTGCCAGCAGTTACTCGTTTTGGGTCTTGGACAAAACCTACGAGCAGTACTTC. This sequence encodes CASSYSFWVLDKTYEQYF.

This clonotype has just a few counts. The J gene is TRBJ1-1, the V gene TRBV25-1; no firm D call. Germline CDR1 reads MGHDK; CDR2 reads SYGVNS. The length of the CDR3 is 15 residues. Trimming cost V 3 bases and J 4 bases, with 15 bases left between them. The CDR3 DNA reads as TGTGCCAGCAGTGACCGGTGGGGTAGGATCACTGAAGCTTTCTTT. Encoded protein: CASSDRWGRITEAFF.

This sequence joins TRBV9 and TRBJ2-7; a possible D gene is TRBD2 (5 bases). V lost 0 bases to trimming and J lost 2 bases, with 12 bases between them. The germline CDR1 and CDR2 sequences are SGDLS and YYNGEE. CDR3 length equals 15 residues. DNA of the CDR3: TGTGCCAGCAGCGTAGTTTCAACTAGACCCTACGAGCAGTACTTC. As protein: CASSVVSTRPYEQYF.

This clonotype was found many times. The genes are TRBV14 and TRBJ2-2; no reliable D call. Trimming took 3 bases from V and 5 from J, leaving 1 base between them. The germline CDR1 and CDR2 sequences are SGHDN and FVKESK. This CDR3 region has 11 residues. CDR3 protein: CASSQTGELFF. For the CDR3, the DNA is TGTGCCAGCAGCCAGACCGGGGAGCTGTTTTTT.

The gene calls are TRBV2 and TRBJ1-1; the D gene is possibly TRBD1 (6 bases). This CDR3 is built from 14 residues. Germline lookup yields CDR1 SNHLY and CDR2 FYNNEI. Trimming shortened V by 3 bases and J by 5 bases, and 13 bases separated the two germline ends. CDR3 in DNA: TGTGCCAGCAGTGACAAAGGGGGAAGGACTGAAGCTTTCTTT. Translation gives CASSDKGGRTEAFF. The full variable domain, in which reference TRBV2 and TRBJ1-1 provide the parts outside the CDR3, is EPEVTQTPSHQVTQMGQEVILRCVPISNHLYFYWYRQILGQKVEFLVSFYNNEISEKSEIFDDQFSVERPDGSNFTLKIRSTKLEDSAMYFCASSDKGGRTEAFFGQGTRLTVV.

This clonotype was seen ten or more times. V usage is TRBV7-2 and J usage is TRBJ2-3, with TRBD2 matching over 11 bases. V dropped 5 bases and J dropped 6; count of bases not matched to a gene: 10. This CDR3 has 16 residues. Germline assignment: CDR1 SGHTA and CDR2 FQGNSA. The CDR3 bases are TGTGCCAGCAGCAGGGGACTAGCGGCCCTAAGGGATACGCAGTATTTT. This translates into CASSRGLAALRDTQYF.

In its sample, this clonotype was seen a few times. The rearrangement links TRBV7-3 to TRBJ2-1; 9 bases align to TRBD2. V shed 2 bases and J 6 bases; nucleotides not matched to a gene: 5. The CDR3 sequence is 15 residues long. The germline gives CDR1 SGHTA, CDR2 FQGTGA. CDR3 residues: CASSLLAGITNEQFF. In DNA form, the CDR3 reads TGTGCCAGCAGCTTACTAGCGGGAATCACCAATGAGCAGTTCTTC.

Only a few counts were recorded for this clonotype. V and J are TRBV1 and TRBJ2-1; the D call of TRBD2 is as the table states it, not checked on the DNA. TRBV1 is a listed pseudogene. The CDR3 consists of 20 residues. The CDR3 loop reads CTSSQDLSSGGPHSYNEQFF. The CDR3 DNA reads TGCACCAGCAGCCAAGATCTTTCTAGCGGGGGTCCCCACTCCTACAATGAGCAGTTCTTC.

This clonotype has ten or more counts. This sequence joins TRBV6-2 or TRBV6-3 and TRBJ2-1, with 14 bases matching TRBD2. From germline, CDR1 is MNHEY and CDR2 SVGEGT. The CDR3 is 18 amino acids. J gave up 6 bases and V 6 bases, and 13 bases lay outside the gene matches. The CDR3 here is CASSKGLAGEGDRNEQFF. The CDR3 DNA reads as TGTGCCAGCAGCAAGGGACTAGCGGGAGAAGGGGATCGCAATGAGCAGTTCTTC.

The chain links TRBV9 to TRBJ2-5; D possibly corresponds to TRBD1 (6 bases). CDR1 and CDR2 (germline): SGDLS, YYNGEE. Trimming removed 5 bases at V and 4 bases at J, with 18 bases between. This CDR3 region has 15 residues. The CDR3 nucleotides are TGTGCCAGCAGTCTCCGGGACACTCCTCGAGAGACCCAGTACTTC. It is translated as CASSLRDTPRETQYF.

The chain carries TRBV28 and TRBJ1-1, with 9 bases matching TRBD1. Germline-derived CDR1 and CDR2 are MDHEN and SYDVKM. This CDR3 spans 13 amino acids. V shed 6 bases and J 11 bases; nucleotides not matched to a gene: 10. CDR3 amino acids: CASRNHRGQDAFF. The CDR3 nucleotides are TGTGCCAGCAGAAATCACAGGGGGCAGGATGCTTTCTTT.

In this sample, this clonotype turned up many times. The chain uses TRBV12-3 or TRBV12-4 and TRBJ1-2; D is possibly TRBD1 (5 bases). V was trimmed by 4 bases and J by 3 bases, leaving 12 bases between them. This CDR3 is built from 14 residues. The CDR3 DNA sequence: TGTGCCAGCAGTTCAGGGTTGGACTACTATGGCTACACCTTC. It specifies CASSSGLDYYGYTF.

The chain is built from TRBV12-3 or TRBV12-4 and TRBJ2-5; 10 positions agree with TRBD1. The ends lost 6 bases at V and 7 bases at J; junction bases unmatched: 5. The CDR3 is 13 amino acids. The CDR3 DNA reads TGTGCCAGCAGCACGGGACAGGGGCTGACCCAGTACTTC. It translates to CASSTGQGLTQYF.

This clonotype was counted many times. The chain is built from TRBV9 and TRBJ2-1; either TRBD1 or TRBD2 may supply D (5 bases each). Trimming removed 2 bases from V and 5 bases from J, with 11 bases in between. The germline V gene has CDR1 SGDLS and CDR2 YYNGEE. This CDR3 comprises 14 residues. CDR3 in amino acids: CASSVGVSDNEQFF. DNA for the CDR3: TGTGCCAGCAGCGTGGGGGTTTCTGACAATGAGCAGTTCTTC.

This clonotype occurred a few times. The rearrangement links TRBV20-1 to TRBJ1-3; possible D gene TRBD1, 6 bases. The V end lost 3 bases, the J end lost 0 bases, and 12 bases lay between the germline ends. Looked up from germline, CDR1 is DFQATT and CDR2 is SNEGSKA (reference sequence). CDR3 length equals 15 residues. The CDR3: CSASTGLISGNTIYF. Here the CDR3 DNA reads TGCAGTGCTAGTACAGGGTTGATCTCTGGAAACACCATATATTTT.

This clonotype showed up many times. This chain links TRBV12-3 or TRBV12-4 with TRBJ2-5; TRBD2 matches at 9 bases. This CDR3 has 14 amino acids. V was pared by 5 bases and J by 7 bases, with 8 bases of the junction left unmatched. The CDR3 DNA is TGTGCCAGCAGTGATAGCGGGAGAGGGGGGACCCAGTACTTC. It translates to CASSDSGRGGTQYF.

The table lists this clonotype with a few counts. V and J are TRBV5-4 and TRBJ2-1, with 15 bases identical to TRBD2. From germline, CDR1 is SGHNT and CDR2 YYREEE (reference sequence). V gave up 0 bases and J gave up 10 bases; unmatched junction bases: 2. The CDR3 runs to 15 residues. The CDR3 DNA follows: TGTGCCAGCAGCTTGGTAGGGACTAGCGGGAGGGAGCAGTTCTTC. Protein sequence: CASSLVGTSGREQFF. Together with reference TRBV5-4 and TRBJ2-1, the CDR3 gives the full variable domain: ETGVTQSPTHLIKTRGQQVTLRCSSQSGHNTVSWYQQALGQGPQFIFQYYREEENGRGNFPPRFSGLQFPNYSSELNVNALELDDSALYLCASSLVGTSGREQFFGPGTRLTVL.

The chain carries TRBV5-1 and TRBJ1-4, with D uncertain. CDR1 and CDR2 from the germline V gene are SGHRS and YFSETQ. The V gene lost 4 bases and the J gene lost 7 bases, with 17 bases spanning the gap. This CDR3 is 15 amino acids long. CDR3 amino acids: CASSPETGVREKLFF. The DNA for the CDR3 is TGCGCCAGCAGCCCCGAGACGGGAGTTCGTGAAAAACTGTTTTTT.

The chain uses TRBV5-1 and TRBJ2-5, with D perhaps assigned TRBD1 or TRBD2 (5 bases each). This CDR3 is 16 amino acids long. Germline V gives CDR1 SGHRS, CDR2 YFSETQ. Trimming took 1 base from V and 0 from J, leaving 13 bases between them. The CDR3 loop is CASSLTGTGYQETQYF. Here the CDR3 DNA reads TGCGCCAGCAGCTTGACGGGGACGGGCTACCAAGAGACCCAGTACTTC.